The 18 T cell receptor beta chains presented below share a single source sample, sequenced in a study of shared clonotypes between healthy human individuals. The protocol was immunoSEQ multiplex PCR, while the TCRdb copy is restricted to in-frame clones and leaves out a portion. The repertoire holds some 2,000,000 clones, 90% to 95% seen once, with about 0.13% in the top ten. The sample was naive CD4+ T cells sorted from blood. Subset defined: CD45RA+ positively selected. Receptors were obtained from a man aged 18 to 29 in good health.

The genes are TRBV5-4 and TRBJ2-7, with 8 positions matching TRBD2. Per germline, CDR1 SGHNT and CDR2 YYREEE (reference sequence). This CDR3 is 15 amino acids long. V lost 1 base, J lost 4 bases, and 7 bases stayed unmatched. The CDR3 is CASSLRSGSGYEQYF. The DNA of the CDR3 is TGTGCCAGCAGCTTGCGAAGCGGGAGTGGGTACGAGCAGTACTTC.

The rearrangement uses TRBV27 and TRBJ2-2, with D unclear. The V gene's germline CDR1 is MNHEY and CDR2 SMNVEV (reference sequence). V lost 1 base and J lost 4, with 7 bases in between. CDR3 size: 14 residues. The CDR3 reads CASSLFGSTGELFF. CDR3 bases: TGTGCCAGCAGTTTATTCGGAAGCACCGGGGAGCTGTTTTTT.

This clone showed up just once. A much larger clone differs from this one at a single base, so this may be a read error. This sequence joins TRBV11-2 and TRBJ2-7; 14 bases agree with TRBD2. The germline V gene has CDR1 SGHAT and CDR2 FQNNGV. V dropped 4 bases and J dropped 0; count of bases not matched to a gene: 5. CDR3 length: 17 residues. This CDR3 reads CASSSGTSGSVSYEQYF. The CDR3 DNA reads TGTGCCAGCAGCTCCGGGACTAGCGGGAGTGTCTCCTACGAGCAGTACTTC.

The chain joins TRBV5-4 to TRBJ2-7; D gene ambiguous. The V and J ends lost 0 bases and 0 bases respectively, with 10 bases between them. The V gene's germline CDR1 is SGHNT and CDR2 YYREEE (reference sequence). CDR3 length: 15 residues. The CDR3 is CASSLGGESSYEQYF. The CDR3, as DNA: TGTGCCAGCAGCTTGGGCGGCGAGAGCTCCTACGAGCAGTACTTC.

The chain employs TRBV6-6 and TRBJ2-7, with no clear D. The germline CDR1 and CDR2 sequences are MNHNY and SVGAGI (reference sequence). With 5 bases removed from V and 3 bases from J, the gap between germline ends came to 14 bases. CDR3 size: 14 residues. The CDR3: CASSNPVTGYEQYF. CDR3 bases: TGTGCCAGCAGTAACCCCGTAACGGGCTACGAGCAGTACTTC.

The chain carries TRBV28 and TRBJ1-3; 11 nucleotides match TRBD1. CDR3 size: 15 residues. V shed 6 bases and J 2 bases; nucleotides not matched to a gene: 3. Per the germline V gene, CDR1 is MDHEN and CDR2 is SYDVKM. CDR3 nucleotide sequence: TGTGCCAGCAGCGAGGACAGGGGGCCTGGAAACACCATATATTTT. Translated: CASSEDRGPGNTIYF.

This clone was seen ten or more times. For the CDR3, the DNA is TGTGCCAGCAGCTCGAAGGATCGGGAGAACTATGGCTACACCTTC. Translated, it gives CASSSKDRENYGYTF. This sequence joins TRBV5-6 and TRBJ1-2; D remains ambiguous. V was cut by 3 bases and J by 2 bases, with 14 bases left in between. CDR1 is SGHDT and CDR2 is YYEEEE in the germline V gene. This CDR3 region has 15 residues.

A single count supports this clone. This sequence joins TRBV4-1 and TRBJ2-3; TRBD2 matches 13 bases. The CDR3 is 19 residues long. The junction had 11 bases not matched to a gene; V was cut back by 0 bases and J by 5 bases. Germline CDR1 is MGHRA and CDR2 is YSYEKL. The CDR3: CASSQDYGTSGIVGDTQYF. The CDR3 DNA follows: TGCGCCAGCAGCCAAGATTACGGGACTAGCGGGATAGTAGGAGATACGCAGTATTTT.

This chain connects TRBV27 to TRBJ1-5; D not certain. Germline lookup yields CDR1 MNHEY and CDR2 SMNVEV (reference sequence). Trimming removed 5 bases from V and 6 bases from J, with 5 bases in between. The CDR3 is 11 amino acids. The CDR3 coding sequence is TGTGCCAGCAGTGGGAGTCAGCCCCAGCATTTT. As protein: CASSGSQPQHF.

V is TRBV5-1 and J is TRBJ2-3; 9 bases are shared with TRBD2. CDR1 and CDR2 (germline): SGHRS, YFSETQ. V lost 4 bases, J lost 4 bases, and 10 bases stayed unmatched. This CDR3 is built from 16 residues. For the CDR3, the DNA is TGCGCCAGCAGCCCCCGGGGAGCGGGAGGTGCAGATACGCAGTATTTT. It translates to CASSPRGAGGADTQYF.

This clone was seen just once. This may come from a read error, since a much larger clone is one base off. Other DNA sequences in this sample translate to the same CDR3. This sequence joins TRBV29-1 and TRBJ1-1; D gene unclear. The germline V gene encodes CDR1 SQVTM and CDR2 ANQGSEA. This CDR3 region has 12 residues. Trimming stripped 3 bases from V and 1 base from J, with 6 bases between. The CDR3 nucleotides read TGCAGCGTTGACCGGGGGAACACTGAAGCTTTCTTT. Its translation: CSVDRGNTEAFF.

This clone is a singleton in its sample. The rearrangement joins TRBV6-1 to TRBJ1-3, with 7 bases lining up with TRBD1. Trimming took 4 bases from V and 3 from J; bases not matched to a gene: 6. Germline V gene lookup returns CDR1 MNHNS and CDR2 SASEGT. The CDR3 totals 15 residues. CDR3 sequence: CASSGWRGLGNTIYF. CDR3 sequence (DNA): TGTGCCAGCAGTGGGTGGAGGGGGCTTGGAAACACCATATATTTT.

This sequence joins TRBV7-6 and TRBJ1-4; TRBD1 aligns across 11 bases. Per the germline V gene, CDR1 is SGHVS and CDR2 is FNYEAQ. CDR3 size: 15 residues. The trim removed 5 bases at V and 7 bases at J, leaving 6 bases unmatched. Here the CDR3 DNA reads TGTGCCAGCAGCGACGGACAGGGGGCGGGTGAAAAACTGTTTTTT. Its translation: CASSDGQGAGEKLFF.

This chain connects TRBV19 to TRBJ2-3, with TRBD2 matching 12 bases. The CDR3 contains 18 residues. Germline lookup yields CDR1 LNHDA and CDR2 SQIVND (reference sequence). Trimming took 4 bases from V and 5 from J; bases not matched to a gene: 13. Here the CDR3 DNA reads TGTGCCAGTAGTAGACATCCGGGACTAGCGGGCGGTTTAGATACGCAGTATTTT. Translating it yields CASSRHPGLAGGLDTQYF.

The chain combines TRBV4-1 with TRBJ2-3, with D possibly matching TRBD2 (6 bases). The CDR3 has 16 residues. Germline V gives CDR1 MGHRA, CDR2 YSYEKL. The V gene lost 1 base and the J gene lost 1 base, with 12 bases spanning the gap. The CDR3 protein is CASSQVLGGGTDTQYF. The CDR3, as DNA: TGCGCCAGCAGCCAAGTGCTCGGAGGGGGCACAGATACGCAGTATTTT.

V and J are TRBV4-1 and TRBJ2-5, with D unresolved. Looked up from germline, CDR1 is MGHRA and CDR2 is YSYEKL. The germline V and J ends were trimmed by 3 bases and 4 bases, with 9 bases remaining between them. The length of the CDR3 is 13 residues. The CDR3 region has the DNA TGCGCCAGCAGCCAGGCCTTACCAGAGACCCAGTACTTC. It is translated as CASSQALPETQYF.

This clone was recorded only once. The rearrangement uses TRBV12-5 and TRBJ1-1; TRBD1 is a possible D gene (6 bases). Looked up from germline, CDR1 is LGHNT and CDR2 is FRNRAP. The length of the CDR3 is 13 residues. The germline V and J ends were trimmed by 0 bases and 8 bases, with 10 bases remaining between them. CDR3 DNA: TGTGCTAGTGGTTTGGTACAAGGGGGGGAAGCTTTCTTT. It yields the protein CASGLVQGGEAFF. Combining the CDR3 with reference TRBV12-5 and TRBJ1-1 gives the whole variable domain DARVTQTPRHKVTEMGQEVTMRCQPILGHNTVFWYRQTMMQGLELLAYFRNRAPLDDSGMPKDRFSAEMPDATLATLKIQPSEPRDSAVYFCASGLVQGGEAFFGQGTRLTVV.

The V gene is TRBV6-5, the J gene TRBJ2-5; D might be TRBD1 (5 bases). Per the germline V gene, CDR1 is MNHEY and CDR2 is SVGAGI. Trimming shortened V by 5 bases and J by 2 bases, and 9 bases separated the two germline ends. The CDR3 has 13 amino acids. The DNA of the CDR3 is TGTGCCAGCAGTCGGAGACAGCAAGAGACCCAGTACTTC. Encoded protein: CASSRRQQETQYF.